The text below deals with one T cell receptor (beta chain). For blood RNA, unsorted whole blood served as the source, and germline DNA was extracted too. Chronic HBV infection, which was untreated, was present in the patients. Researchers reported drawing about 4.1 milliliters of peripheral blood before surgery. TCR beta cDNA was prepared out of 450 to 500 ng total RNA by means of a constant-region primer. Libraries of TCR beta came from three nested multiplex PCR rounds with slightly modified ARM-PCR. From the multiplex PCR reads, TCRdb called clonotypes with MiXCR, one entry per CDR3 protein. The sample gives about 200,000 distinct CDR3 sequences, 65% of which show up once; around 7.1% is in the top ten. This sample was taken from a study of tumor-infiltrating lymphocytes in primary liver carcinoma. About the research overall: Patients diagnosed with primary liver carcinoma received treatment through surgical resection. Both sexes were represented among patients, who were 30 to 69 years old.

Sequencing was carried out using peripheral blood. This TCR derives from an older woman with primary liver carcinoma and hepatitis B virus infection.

The CDR3 DNA follows: TGTGCCAGCAGCTTTCCCTGGACTAGCGGGACAAAAAACATTCAGTACTTC. It is translated as CASSFPWTSGTKNIQYF. The rearrangement links TRBV11-1 to TRBJ2-4; 12 bases are shared with TRBD2. CDR1 SGHAT and CDR2 FQDESV come from the germline V gene (reference sequence). The CDR3 is 17 residues long. Germline trimming cut 3 bases from V and 4 bases from J; bases unmatched to any gene: 7. Using reference TRBV11-1 and TRBJ2-4 for the parts outside the CDR3, the full variable domain is EAEVAQSPRYKITEKSQAVAFWCDPISGHATLYWYRQILGQGPELLVQFQDESVVDDSQLPKDRFSAERLKGVDSTLKIQPAELGDSAMYLCASSFPWTSGTKNIQYFGAGTRLSVL.